This T cell receptor (beta chain) was documented in a study of T cell responses to AZD1222 COVID-19 vaccine. Study results and caveats: Vaccination with two AZD1222 doses was followed by a rise in Spike-specific TCR breadth and depth. Reportedly, nearly half the spike-specific TCRs target unmutated variant regions.

Method: immunoSEQ multiplex PCR; TCRdb's copy keeps in-frame clones and lacks some. The sample lists about 35,000 clones, approximately 84% occurring once. In its sample, this clone was seen once. Its matching antigen is unknown. CDR3 length equals 13 residues. The germline CDR1 and CDR2 sequences are MNHEY and SVGAGI. Trimming took 6 bases from V and 6 from J, leaving 15 bases between them. The analysis combined second doses at about 4 or about 12 weeks. The specimen was peripheral blood, collected 28 days after the second AZD1222 dose. The rearrangement links TRBV6-5 to TRBJ2-7; no clear D gene. The TCR was taken from an adult who received the AZD1222 COVID-19 vaccine. The CDR3 DNA sequence: TGTGCCAGCAGCCCAGGACGTGTCGGCGAGCAGTACTTC. Its protein is CASSPGRVGEQYF.